This TCR beta chain was sequenced in a study of T-cell memory formation after mild COVID-19 (TCRdb year 2021). Regarding the study in general: TCR sequence clusters from the two donors were found to be largely donor specific. In a couple of donors, T-cell clones that expanded and contracted after mild COVID-19 were followed by sequencing TCRalpha and TCRbeta repertoires longitudinally. The cohort comprised two young, previously healthy adult volunteers, one female and one male.

PBMCs were isolated by Ficoll-Paque density gradient centrifugation. The CDR3 goes from the cysteine to the phenylalanine over 13 residues. Of the read, only the CDR3 DNA is kept; its 39 bases are in frame from base 1. The germline V gene (reference sequence) sets CDR1 to LNHNV and CDR2 to YYDKDF. Trimming takes 3 bases from V and 9 bases from J, and the germline ends sit 12 bases apart. The sequencer was an Illumina NovaSeq 6000. TCRalpha and TCRbeta cDNA libraries were built by 5'RACE with constant-segment primers, adding sample barcodes and unique molecular identifiers. RNA was extracted from every sample with Trizol reagent. Amplification of the libraries took two PCR steps, and the second step added a second sample barcode plus Illumina TruSeq adapters. The libraries were sequenced on an Illumina NovaSeq using 2 x 150 bp paired-end reads. As for the original processing: Demultiplexing of reads and collapsing into UMI-guided consensus sequences were performed with migec v1.2.7. Using mixcr v2.1.11, UMI consensuses were aligned to TRA and TRB V and J templates and then assembled into clonotypes. A clonotype was counted as expanded or contracted only if both edgeR and NoisET called the change significant, with noise models trained on biological replicates. edgeR calls used a false discovery rate-adjusted p below 0.01 and a log2 fold-change threshold of 1. As an exploratory analysis of dynamics, max-normalized trajectories of the 1000 most abundant clonotypes were examined with PCA combined with hierarchical clustering. Each responding clone was given a CD4 or CD8 phenotype based on the CD4+ and CD8+ repertoires, which had been sequenced separately. Clones were called with MiXCR by TCRdb after fastp trimmed the public reads at Q25, and only in-frame beta chains were retained. Every entry covers one CDR3 protein and lists the most common genes and DNA from its rows. These V and J calls originate from TCRdb's pipeline instead of the authors' own analysis. For this sample the table gives about 110,000 distinct CDR3 sequences, of which roughly an eighth were detected only once. In total, the top ten clones hold 27% of the sample.

Results and caveats for the whole study, not just this receptor: SARS-CoV-2 specificity was not confirmed for the second-wave clones peaking on day 37. Clones that contracted from day 15 to 85 showed balanced CD4/CD8 phenotypes, whereas a second wave of clones that expanded from day 15 to 37 leaned towards CD4+. Only a couple of mild cases were covered in the study, and larger cohorts including severe cases with pre-infection samples were considered necessary. Contracting CD4+ clones appeared mostly in the CM and EM memory subsets, whereas CD8+ clones were enriched in EMRA. Some responding clones were detected in pre-infection memory, suggesting pre-existing cross-reactive memory T cells joined the SARS-CoV-2 response.

Turning to this clonotype: Its antigen target is currently unknown. Base qualities are missing; no much larger clone stands one base away.

Sequenced: PBMCs or a T cell subset sorted from them (not recorded which). The chain couples TRBV15 to TRBJ2-1; the D gene assignment is ambiguous. This clonotype was sampled from an adult woman who had mild COVID-19 (a few samples of this study predate the infection). The sample titles of this study are shuffled in the database, so cell type and time point are left out; the donor was told from shared clones. The encoded CDR3 is CATSSPLRSEQFF. The DNA sequence is given as TGTGCCACCAGCAGTCCTCTGCGGAGTGAGCAGTTCTTC.